The TCR beta chain under discussion was sequenced for a study of cytomegalovirus exposure and HLA in healthy donors. Study results and caveats: It was only CMV serostatus that was available as immune exposure information.

This clone was detected a few times. Antigen unknown. The germline CDR1 and CDR2 sequences are SNHLY and FYNNEI. Trimming cost V 6 bases and J 1 base; bases outside gene matches: 7. This CDR3 has 15 residues. The PCR made use of 60 Vbeta and 13 Jbeta primers. Profiling relied on immunoSEQ multiplex PCR, and the TCRdb table lists in-frame clones only, not all of them. The table records 100,000 to 150,000 clones, around three quarters of them present only once. This clonotype was obtained from a female donor in good health and CMV-seronegative. V gene TRBV2 combines with J gene TRBJ2-5, with 8 bases lining up with TRBD1. The sample comprised PBMCs. The CDR3 region has the DNA TGTGCCAGCAGGGTCGACAGGGGATTCCAAGAGACCCAGTACTTC. Amino acid sequence: CASRVDRGFQETQYF.